This is a list of T cell receptor beta chains from one sample in a study of TIL therapy for anti-PD-1-resistant metastatic lung cancer. Profiled with immunoSEQ multiplex PCR; TCRdb holds only in-frame clones, not every one. This repertoire shows tens of thousands of clones, roughly 79% found once; its top ten account for roughly 7%. Material: blood, obtained at baseline. The source is a person aged 25 to 80 with non-small cell lung cancer. The CDR3 runs from the conserved cysteine through the conserved F or W. The D gene is left open where the match is weak. Expanded clones are given a class, and other clones once, few, many or no size at all.

J gene	V gene	D gene	clone size	CDR3 protein	CDR3 DNA
TRBJ2-3	TRBV25-1	.	.	CASSESGRDTQYF	TGTGCCAGCAGTGAATCTGGGAGGGATACGCAGTATTTT
TRBJ1-5	TRBV18	TRBD1	.	CASSPTGGRGNQPQHF	TGTGCCAGCTCACCTACAGGGGGCAGGGGTAATCAGCCCCAGCATTTT
TRBJ1-6	TRBV9	.	.	CASSGQNSPLHF	TGTGCCAGCAGCGGACAAAATTCACCCCTCCACTTT
TRBJ2-1	TRBV7-8	.	.	CASKGPGTYNEQFF	TGTGCCAGCAAGGGGCCAGGGACCTACAATGAGCAGTTCTTC
TRBJ2-7	TRBV6-1	.	.	CASVGQLRNYEQYF	TGTGCCAGCGTAGGACAGCTCCGAAACTACGAGCAGTACTTC
TRBJ1-5	TRBV12-5	.	medium-sized	CASAEGGSPQPQHF	TGTGCTAGCGCGGAGGGGGGCAGTCCCCAGCCCCAGCATTTT
TRBJ2-5	TRBV5-6	TRBD1	once	CASSTTGQGQETQYF	TGTGCCAGCAGCACTACGGGACAGGGACAAGAGACCCAGTACTTC
TRBJ1-2	TRBV7-9	.	.	CASRPTGPSGYTF	TGTGCCAGCAGGCCTACAGGGCCCAGTGGCTACACCTTC
TRBJ1-2	TRBV6-6	.	.	CASSPPGGPGGYTF	TGTGCCAGCAGCCCCCCCGGGGGTCCCGGGGGCTACACCTTC
TRBJ2-2	TRBV27	.	.	CASSLITFANTGELFF	TGTGCCAGCAGTTTAATAACCTTCGCGAACACCGGGGAGCTGTTTTTT
TRBJ2-5	TRBV6-1	.	.	CASGGLRGETQYF	TGTGCCAGCGGGGGACTCAGAGGGGAGACCCAGTACTTC
TRBJ1-5	TRBV6-1	.	.	CASSEYRAQYSNQPQHF	TGTGCCAGCAGTGAATACAGGGCACAGTATAGCAATCAGCCCCAGCATTTT
TRBJ2-5	TRBV27	TRBD2	.	CASKVLTSGRVETQYF	TGTGCCAGCAAAGTCTTAACTAGCGGGAGGGTGGAGACCCAGTACTTC
TRBJ1-1	TRBV14	TRBD1	.	CASSLRTGMNTEAFF	TGTGCCAGCAGCCTAAGGACAGGGATGAACACTGAAGCTTTCTTT
TRBJ2-7	TRBV19	.	.	CASSTTGPTYEQYF	TGTGCCAGTAGTACGACAGGTCCTACCTACGAGCAGTACTTC
TRBJ1-5	TRBV10-3	TRBD1	.	CAISESLGGTGKLWGNQPQHF	TGTGCCATCAGTGAGTCCCTAGGGGGGACAGGGAAATTGTGGGGTAATCAGCCCCAGCATTTT
TRBJ1-1	TRBV5-6	TRBD1	.	CASSLGTGEAAFF	TGTGCCAGCAGCTTAGGAACAGGGGAGGCAGCTTTCTTT
TRBJ1-6	TRBV30	.	.	CAWTPGAGSPLHF	TGTGCCTGGACCCCAGGGGCTGGTTCACCCCTCCACTTT
TRBJ1-4	TRBV6-4	TRBD1	.	CASSEDRSYEKLFF	TGTGCCAGCAGTGAGGACAGGTCCTATGAAAAACTGTTTTTT
TRBJ2-1	TRBV6-5	TRBD2	few	CASSQGLEAVNEQFF	TGTGCCAGCAGTCAGGGACTAGAGGCGGTCAATGAGCAGTTCTTC
TRBJ2-7	TRBV27	.	.	CASSLWQDAYEQYF	TGTGCCAGCAGTTTATGGCAGGATGCCTACGAGCAGTACTTC
TRBJ2-1	TRBV5-1	.	.	CASSSPTTLGEQFF	TGCGCCAGCAGCTCGCCCACCACTTTAGGTGAGCAGTTCTTC
TRBJ1-1	TRBV6-1	.	.	CASSVTTGATEAFF	TGTGCCAGCAGTGTTACAACAGGCGCCACTGAAGCTTTCTTT
TRBJ1-2	TRBV19	.	.	CASSIPGKIRINYGYTF	TGTGCCAGTAGTATACCCGGCAAGATACGAATTAACTATGGCTACACCTTC
TRBJ2-7	TRBV5-1	.	.	CASSLPGTYEQYF	TGCGCCAGCAGCTTGCCGGGGACCTACGAGCAGTACTTC
TRBJ1-5	TRBV28	.	few	CASSIESNQPQHF	TGTGCCAGCAGTATCGAGAGCAATCAGCCCCAGCATTTT
TRBJ2-5	TRBV7-2	.	.	CASTHPPGLETQYF	TGTGCCAGCACCCACCCCCCGGGCTTGGAGACCCAGTACTTC
TRBJ2-7	TRBV11-2	.	.	CASSLGAGNEQYF	TGTGCCAGCAGCTTGGGGGCGGGAAACGAGCAGTACTTC
TRBJ2-3	TRBV7-2	.	.	CASSPRASASTDTQYF	TGTGCCAGCAGCCCCCGAGCTAGCGCAAGCACAGATACGCAGTATTTT
TRBJ2-7	TRBV6-5	.	.	CASSYSIGFGSEQYF	TGTGCCAGCAGTTACTCGATTGGGTTCGGGAGTGAGCAGTACTTC
TRBJ1-4	TRBV5-4	.	.	CATKEGVNEKLFF	TGTGCCACCAAGGAGGGGGTAAATGAAAAACTGTTTTTT
TRBJ1-5	TRBV4-1	.	.	CASSHVSTGSNQPQHF	TGCGCCAGCAGCCACGTCAGCACAGGGTCTAATCAGCCCCAGCATTTT
TRBJ2-1	TRBV6-6	.	.	CASSDSGTPNNEQFF	TGTGCCAGCAGTGATTCCGGGACACCTAACAATGAGCAGTTCTTC
TRBJ2-6	TRBV2	TRBD2	.	CASSGLSGGATGANVLTF	TGTGCCAGCAGTGGACTGAGCGGGGGGGCCACTGGGGCCAACGTCCTGACTTTC
TRBJ2-3	TRBV28	TRBD2	.	CASSSRLAGGSDTQYF	TGTGCCAGCAGTTCCAGACTAGCGGGAGGTTCCGATACGCAGTATTTT
TRBJ2-1	TRBV5-5	.	.	CASSLGVRILGYNEQFF	TGTGCCAGCAGCTTGGGGGTTCGAATTCTCGGTTACAATGAGCAGTTCTTC
TRBJ2-3	TRBV19	.	few	CASTSGGLGHLSTDTQYF	TGTGCCAGTACCTCAGGGGGACTAGGCCATCTTAGCACAGATACGCAGTATTTT
TRBJ1-4	TRBV15	.	.	CATSRSGTNNEKLFF	TGTGCCACCAGCAGATCGGGTACCAATAATGAAAAACTGTTTTTT
TRBJ2-3	TRBV11-2	TRBD2	.	CASSLGGSTDTQYF	TGTGCCAGCAGCTTGGGGGGGAGCACAGATACGCAGTATTTT
TRBJ2-1	TRBV5-1	.	.	CASSLAGLGSKQFF	TGCGCCAGCAGCTTGGCTGGACTGGGGTCAAAGCAGTTCTTC
TRBJ2-5	TRBV7-9	.	.	CASSLSGGGYQETQYF	TGTGCCAGCAGCTTATCTGGCGGCGGGTACCAAGAGACCCAGTACTTC
TRBJ1-2	TRBV2	.	.	CASSVPGRQDYGYTF	TGTGCCAGCAGTGTCCCCGGGAGACAGGACTATGGCTACACCTTC
TRBJ1-4	TRBV9	.	.	CASSVEGQANEKLFF	TGTGCCAGCAGCGTAGAAGGTCAAGCTAATGAAAAACTGTTTTTT
TRBJ2-5	TRBV10-1	.	.	CASSGNRASETQYF	TGCGCCAGCAGTGGTAACAGGGCATCGGAGACCCAGTACTTC
TRBJ1-3	TRBV9	.	.	CASSVGNTIYF	TGTGCCAGCAGCGTCGGAAACACCATATATTTT
TRBJ2-7	TRBV5-1	.	.	CASSLFGGNIYYEQYF	TGCGCCAGCAGCTTATTCGGTGGGAATATTTACTACGAGCAGTACTTC
TRBJ2-2	TRBV7-6	.	.	CASSLVAGAGELFF	TGTGCCAGCAGCTTAGTGGCTGGGGCAGGGGAGCTGTTTTTT
TRBJ2-7	TRBV9	.	.	CASSYGVAYEQYF	TGTGCCAGCAGCTACGGTGTAGCCTACGAGCAGTACTTC
TRBJ1-2	TRBV5-1	.	few	CASSTGPANGYTF	TGCGCCAGCAGCACAGGGCCAGCCAATGGCTACACCTTC
TRBJ2-7	TRBV7-2	.	.	CASSSRVVYEQYF	TGTGCCAGCAGCTCCCGTGTCGTCTACGAGCAGTACTTC
TRBJ2-6	TRBV27	.	.	CASSFPSLSGANVLTF	TGTGCCAGCAGTTTTCCCTCTCTCTCTGGGGCCAACGTCCTGACTTTC
TRBJ1-4	TRBV6-5	TRBD1	few	CASSYSQGGKLFF	TGTGCCAGCAGTTATAGTCAGGGGGGAAAACTGTTTTTT
TRBJ2-3	TRBV5-1	.	.	CASSLTRIGGDTQYF	TGCGCCAGCAGCCTGACACGCATCGGGGGAGATACGCAGTATTTT
TRBJ2-5	TRBV5-1	.	.	CASRAGETQYF	TGCGCCAGCAGGGCAGGAGAGACCCAGTACTTC
TRBJ2-3	TRBV6-4	.	.	CASSVRTLLRISTDTQYF	TGTGCCAGCAGTGTAAGGACCCTCCTCAGGATTAGCACAGATACGCAGTATTTT
TRBJ2-7	TRBV6-5	TRBD2	once	CASSRGGLTEQYF	TGTGCCAGCAGTCGCGGGGGTCTAACCGAGCAGTACTTC
TRBJ2-1	TRBV18	TRBD2	.	CASSGLAGYNEQFF	TGTGCCTCCTCCGGCCTAGCGGGTTACAATGAGCAGTTCTTC